This TCR beta chain was obtained from a study of CD8 T cells in ankylosing spondylitis. Study results and caveats: Ankylosing spondylitis blood appeared to be characterized by a TCR beta motif of several highly homologous variants. Disease-linked clones bore a CD8+ phenotype, appearing relatively rarely in peripheral blood. Reports say disease-linked clones showed up significantly more in matched ankylosing spondylitis synovial fluid. Reactive arthritis synovial fluid and blood previously showed some of these motif variants.

Quantitative 5'-RACE with molecular barcodes produced the TCR beta libraries. TCRdb itself ran the 5' RACE reads through MiXCR, one entry per CDR3 protein. The profile shows 750,000 to 850,000 distinct CDR3 sequences, over 9.5% of them singletons. The CDR3 contains 14 residues. Trimming took 5 bases from V and 5 from J; bases not matched to a gene: 7. The V gene's germline CDR1 is GTSNPN and CDR2 SVGIG (reference sequence). This clonotype was observed a few times. Antigen: not known. The chain links TRBV30 to TRBJ2-3, with 10 positions matching TRBD1. This clonotype originated in a male donor with ankylosing spondylitis. Sequenced material: blood, either unsorted or a sorted T cell fraction (not recorded which). The CDR3 region is CAWGPGQGIDTQYF. The CDR3 DNA reads TGTGCCTGGGGACCGGGACAGGGGATAGATACGCAGTATTTT.